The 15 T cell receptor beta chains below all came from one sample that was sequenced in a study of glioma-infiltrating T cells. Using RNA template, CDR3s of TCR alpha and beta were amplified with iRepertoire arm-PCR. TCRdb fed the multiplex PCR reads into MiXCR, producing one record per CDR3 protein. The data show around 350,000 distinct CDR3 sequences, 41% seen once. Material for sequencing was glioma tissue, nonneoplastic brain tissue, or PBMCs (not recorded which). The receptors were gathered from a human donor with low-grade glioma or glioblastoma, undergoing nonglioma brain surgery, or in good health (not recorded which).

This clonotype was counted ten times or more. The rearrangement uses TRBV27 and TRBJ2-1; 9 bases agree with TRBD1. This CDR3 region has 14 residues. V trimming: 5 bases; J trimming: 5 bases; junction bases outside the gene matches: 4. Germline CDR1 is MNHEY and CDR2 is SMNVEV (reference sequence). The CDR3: CASSLGTGHNEQFF. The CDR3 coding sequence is TGTGCCAGCAGTCTCGGGACAGGGCACAATGAGCAGTTCTTC.

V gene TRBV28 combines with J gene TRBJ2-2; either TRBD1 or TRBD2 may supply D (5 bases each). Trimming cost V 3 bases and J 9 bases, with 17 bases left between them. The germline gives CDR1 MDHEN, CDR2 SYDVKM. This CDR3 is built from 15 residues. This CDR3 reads CASSLPGPLPRELFF. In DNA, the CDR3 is TGTGCCAGCAGTTTGCCGGGACCACTACCCCGGGAGCTGTTTTTT.

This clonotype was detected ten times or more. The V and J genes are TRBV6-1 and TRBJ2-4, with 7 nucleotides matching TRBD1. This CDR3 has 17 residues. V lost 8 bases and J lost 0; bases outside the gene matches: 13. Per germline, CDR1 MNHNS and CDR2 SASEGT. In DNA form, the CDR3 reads TGTGCCAGCCGAGGGGGCTGGAGCAACCTAGCCAAAAACATTCAGTACTTC. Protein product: CASRGGWSNLAKNIQYF.

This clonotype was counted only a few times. The CDR3 protein is CASSAPLAREQYF. The DNA for the CDR3 is TGTGCCAGCAGTGCCCCTCTAGCGCGGGAGCAGTACTTC. This chain joins TRBV6-2 or TRBV6-3 and TRBJ2-7; maybe TRBD2 (6 bases). Germline-derived CDR1 and CDR2 are MNHEY and SVGEGT. V lost 5 bases and J lost 7, with 15 bases in between. This CDR3 contains 13 residues.

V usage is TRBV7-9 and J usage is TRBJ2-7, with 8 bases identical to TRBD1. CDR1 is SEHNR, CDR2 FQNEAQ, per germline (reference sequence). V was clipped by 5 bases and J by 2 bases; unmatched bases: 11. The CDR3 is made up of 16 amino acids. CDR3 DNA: TGTGCCAGCAGCGACCCATCCGGGACAGGACCCTACGAGCAGTACTTC. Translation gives CASSDPSGTGPYEQYF.

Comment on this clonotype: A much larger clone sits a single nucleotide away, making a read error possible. The CDR3 DNA is TGTGCCAGCAGTGCGGACAGGGGGCGAGCCTACACCTTC. Translated, it gives CASSADRGRAYTF. The rearrangement uses TRBV6-6 and TRBJ1-2; 11 nucleotides align to TRBD1. Germline V lookup: CDR1 MNHNY, CDR2 SVGAGI (reference sequence). This CDR3 contains 13 residues. J was trimmed by 10 bases and V by 5 bases; bases with no gene match: 6.

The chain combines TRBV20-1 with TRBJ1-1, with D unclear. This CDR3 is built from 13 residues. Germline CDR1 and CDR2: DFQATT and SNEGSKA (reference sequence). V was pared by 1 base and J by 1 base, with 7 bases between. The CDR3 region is CSARVWQNTEAFF. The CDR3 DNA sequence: TGCAGTGCTAGAGTGTGGCAGAACACTGAAGCTTTCTTT.

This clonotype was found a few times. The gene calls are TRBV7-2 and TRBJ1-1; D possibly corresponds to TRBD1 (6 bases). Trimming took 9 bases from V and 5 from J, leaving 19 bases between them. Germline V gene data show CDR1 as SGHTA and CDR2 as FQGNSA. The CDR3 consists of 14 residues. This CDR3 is CASGRVGGGTEAFF. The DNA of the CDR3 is TGTGCCAGTGGACGGGTGGGAGGGGGTACTGAAGCTTTCTTT. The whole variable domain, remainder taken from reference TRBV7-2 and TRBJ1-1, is GAGVSQSPSNKVTEKGKDVELRCDPISGHTALYWYRQSLGQGLEFLIYFQGNSAPDKSGLPSDRFSAERTGGSVSTLTIQRTQQEDSAVYLCASGRVGGGTEAFFGQGTRLTVV.

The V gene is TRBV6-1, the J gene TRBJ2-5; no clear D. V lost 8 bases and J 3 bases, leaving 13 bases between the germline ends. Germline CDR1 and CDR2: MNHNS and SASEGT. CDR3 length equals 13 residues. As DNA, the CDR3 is TGTGCCAGCTCGAGAGGACGGAAAGAGACCCAGTACTTC. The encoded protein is CASSRGRKETQYF.

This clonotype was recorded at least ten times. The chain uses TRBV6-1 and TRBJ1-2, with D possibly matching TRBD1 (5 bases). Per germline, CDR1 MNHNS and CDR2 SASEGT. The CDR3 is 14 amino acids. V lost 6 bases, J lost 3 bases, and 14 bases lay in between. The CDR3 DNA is TGTGCCAGCAGCCACACACAGGAGGACTATGGCTACACCTTC. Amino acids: CASSHTQEDYGYTF.

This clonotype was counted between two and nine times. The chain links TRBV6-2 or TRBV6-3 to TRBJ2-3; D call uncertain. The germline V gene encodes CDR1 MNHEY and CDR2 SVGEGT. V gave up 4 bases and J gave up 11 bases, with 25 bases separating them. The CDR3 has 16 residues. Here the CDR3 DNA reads TGTGCCAGCAGTTCTTCTGAGCAGGACCACCTGTGTGGGCAGTATTTT. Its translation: CASSSSEQDHLCGQYF.

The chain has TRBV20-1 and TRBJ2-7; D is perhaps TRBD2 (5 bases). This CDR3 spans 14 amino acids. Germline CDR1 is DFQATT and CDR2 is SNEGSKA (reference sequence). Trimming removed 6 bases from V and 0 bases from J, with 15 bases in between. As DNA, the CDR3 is TGCAGTGCGCAGAGGGTCGGTCCCTCCTACGAGCAGTACTTC. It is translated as CSAQRVGPSYEQYF.

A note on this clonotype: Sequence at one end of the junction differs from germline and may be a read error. The CDR3 is CASSQNDRRTEAFF. CDR3 sequence (DNA): TGTGCCAGTAGCCAGAACGACAGGAGGACTGAAGCTTTCTTT. This chain joins TRBV3-1 and TRBJ1-1; perhaps TRBD1 as D (6 bases). This CDR3 is built from 14 residues. Looked up from germline, CDR1 is LGHDT and CDR2 is YNNKEL (reference sequence). Complete variable domain (other parts from reference TRBV3-1 and TRBJ1-1): DTAVSQTPKYLVTQMGNDKSIKCEQNLGHDTMYWYKQDSKKFLKIMFSYNNKELIINETVPNRFSPKSPDKAHLNLHINSLELGDSAVYFCASSQNDRRTEAFFGQGTRLTVV.

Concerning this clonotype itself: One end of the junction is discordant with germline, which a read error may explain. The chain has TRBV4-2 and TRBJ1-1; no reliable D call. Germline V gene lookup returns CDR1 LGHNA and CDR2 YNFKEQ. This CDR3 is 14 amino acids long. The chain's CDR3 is CASSKEGKSTEAFF. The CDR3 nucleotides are TGTGCCAGCAGCAAAGAAGGTAAGAGCACTGAAGCTTTCTTT.

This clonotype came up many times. DNA for the CDR3: TGTGCCAGCATTGAGGTAGCGGCCACAGATACGCAGTATTTT. Protein: CASIEVAATDTQYF. The chain employs TRBV27 and TRBJ2-3, with D possibly matching TRBD2 (6 bases). The CDR3 is 14 residues long. Germline-derived CDR1 and CDR2 are MNHEY and SMNVEV (reference sequence). The V end was cut by 7 bases, the J end by 2 bases, with 13 bases between.